This T cell receptor beta chain was sequenced for a study of coeliac disease. Study information: The study queried TRBV7-2 bias without high-resolution HLA data. Study results and limitations: Intraepithelial and lamina propria fractions were not highly pure. Lower clonality than controls marked TRB and TRG repertoires from active celiac intraepithelial and lamina propria samples.

V was clipped by 6 bases and J by 7 bases; unmatched bases: 8. The CDR3 has 13 amino acids. The germline V gene has CDR1 MNHEY and CDR2 SVGAGI. Profiled with immunoSEQ multiplex PCR; TCRdb holds only in-frame clones, not every one. The sample carries approximately 4,000 clones, approximately 58% recorded once. On this clone itself: Its target is not known.

The sample consisted of lymphocytes from the gut lamina propria. The genes are TRBV6-5 and TRBJ1-2; TRBD1 agrees at 7 bases. This TCR came from a man in his 70s without celiac disease. The CDR3 loop reads CASSPDRVGGYTF. The CDR3 DNA sequence: TGTGCCAGCAGCCCTGACAGGGTTGGTGGCTACACCTTC.